This T cell receptor (beta chain) emerged from a study of shared clonotypes between healthy human individuals. Study-wide results and caveats: The researchers took only blood, and tissue repertoires probably look different.

Input per replicate PCR of unsorted PBMC was roughly 320 ng DNA, corresponding to approximately 30,000 T cell genomes. TCRdb keeps only in-frame clones here, not all; method: immunoSEQ multiplex PCR. The table has about 600,000 clones, just over 75% seen once; the top ten hold about 12%. Germline V gene lookup returns CDR1 GTSNPN and CDR2 SVGIG (reference sequence). The CDR3 runs 13 residues. The V end was cut by 4 bases, the J end by 7 bases, with 16 bases between. About 100 million PBMCs per unsorted sample were used for genomic DNA. This clone was recorded at least ten times. The antigen is undetermined. The same CDR3 also results from other DNA sequences found in this sample.

The sequencing sample was made of PBMCs. This receptor was obtained from a woman in her thirties or forties in good health. Some clones in this sample may be carry-over from other donors' samples. This chain uses TRBV30 with TRBJ1-1, with TRBD1 as a possible D gene (6 bases). The CDR3 DNA is TGTGCCTGGACCAGGCAGAAGGACAGTGAAGCTTTCTTT. It encodes CAWTRQKDSEAFF.